Each of the 28 T cell receptor beta chains below was sequenced from the same sample in a study of T cell responses to AZD1222 COVID-19 vaccine. The table came from immunoSEQ multiplex PCR; TCRdb's copy has only in-frame clones and leaves some out. The table shows approximately 300,000 clones, with approximately 94% occurring only once. The input for sequencing was peripheral blood, taken 28 days after the second AZD1222 dose. Receptor source: an adult who received the AZD1222 COVID-19 vaccine.

The chain joins TRBV7-8 to TRBJ2-7; 7 bases fit TRBD2. Losses at the gene ends were 1 base for V and 0 bases for J; bases not matched to a gene: 6. CDR1 is SGHVS, CDR2 FQNEAQ, per germline. This CDR3 contains 16 residues. The CDR3, as DNA: TGTGCCAGCAGCTTAGGGACTAGGGGAAGCTCCTACGAGCAGTACTTC. Translated: CASSLGTRGSSYEQYF.

The chain uses TRBV6-4 and TRBJ2-2; D might be TRBD1 or TRBD2, each matching 6 bases. There are 14 residues in the CDR3. V was pared by 0 bases and J by 7 bases, with 9 bases between. Germline lookup yields CDR1 MRHNA and CDR2 SNTAGT. The CDR3 sequence: CASSDSGGGGELFF. CDR3 DNA sequence: TGTGCCAGCAGTGACTCCGGGGGCGGCGGGGAGCTGTTTTTT.

The rearrangement uses TRBV27 and TRBJ2-7, with D tentatively TRBD2 (5 bases). The V gene's germline CDR1 is MNHEY and CDR2 SMNVEV (reference sequence). Trimming pared 4 bases from V and 5 bases from J, leaving 9 bases between. The length of the CDR3 is 12 residues. The CDR3 bases are TGTGCCAGCAGTTCCACGGGAAACGAGCAGTACTTC. This encodes CASSSTGNEQYF.

The gene calls are TRBV7-2 and TRBJ1-3; D unclear. The CDR3 length is 15 residues. Germline-derived CDR1 and CDR2 are SGHTA and FQGNSA. Trimming left V 5 bases short and J 4 bases short, with 15 bases between. The CDR3 reads CASSPQTESGNTIYF. The CDR3 DNA reads TGTGCCAGCAGCCCTCAAACAGAATCGGGAAACACCATATATTTT.

The J gene is TRBJ2-2, the V gene TRBV4-2, with 8 bases lining up with TRBD1. CDR1 LGHNA and CDR2 YNFKEQ come from the germline V gene. This CDR3 is built from 15 residues. The V and J ends lost 1 base and 4 bases, in that order; junction bases with no gene match: 2. The CDR3 DNA reads TGTGCCAGCAGCCAAGGGACAGGGCCCACCGGGGAGCTGTTTTTT. It codes for CASSQGTGPTGELFF.

The genes are TRBV12-3 or TRBV12-4 and TRBJ2-7; D remains unclear. The V end lost 6 bases, the J end lost 6 bases, and 15 bases lay between the germline ends. The CDR3 loop spans 13 amino acids. Here the CDR3 DNA reads TGTGCCAGCAGAAGTCCAGAGTGGGGCGAGCAGTACTTC. This codes for CASRSPEWGEQYF.

This clone has a handful of counts. The J gene is TRBJ1-2, the V gene TRBV7-9; D call uncertain. The CDR3 sequence is 12 residues long. CDR1 is SEHNR, CDR2 FQNEAQ, per germline (reference sequence). Trimming took off 4 bases at V and 5 bases at J, with 8 bases between the two ends. CDR3 protein: CASSYWGYGYTF. In nucleotides, the CDR3 is TGTGCCAGCAGCTATTGGGGATATGGCTACACCTTC.

This clone was seen just once. The rearrangement uses TRBV2 and TRBJ1-5; 12 positions match TRBD1. Germline assignment: CDR1 SNHLY and CDR2 FYNNEI. J lost 6 bases, V lost 9 bases, and 9 bases had no gene match. CDR3 length equals 15 residues. DNA for the CDR3: TGTGCCAGTTGGACCGGGACAGGGGGCACTCAGCCCCAGCATTTT. Its protein is CASWTGTGGTQPQHF.

The genes are TRBV29-1 and TRBJ2-7, with D tentatively TRBD2 (6 bases). The germline V gene has CDR1 SQVTM and CDR2 ANQGSEA. V lost 4 bases to trimming and J lost 6 bases, with 16 bases between them. This CDR3 comprises 13 residues. Here the CDR3 reads CSVGVGGTVEQYF. The DNA for the CDR3 is TGCAGCGTTGGGGTTGGGGGGACTGTCGAGCAGTACTTC.

J is TRBJ2-3 and V is TRBV11-3; D remains ambiguous. The CDR3 is 13 amino acids. The V end was cut by 5 bases, the J end by 10 bases, with 16 bases between. Germline CDR1 and CDR2: SGHNT and YENEEA. The CDR3 is CASSLNAVGPQYF. The CDR3 DNA sequence: TGTGCCAGCAGCCTCAACGCGGTAGGGCCGCAGTATTTT.

This rearrangement joins TRBV28 to TRBJ1-2, with D maybe TRBD1 (5 bases). Per germline, CDR1 MDHEN and CDR2 SYDVKM. The length of the CDR3 is 14 residues. V was clipped by 6 bases and J by 4 bases, with 15 bases between them. CDR3 coding DNA: TGTGCCAGCAGGAGGGCAGGGTCCTCCTATGGCTACACCTTC. Amino acids: CASRRAGSSYGYTF.

The chain links TRBV12-5 to TRBJ1-1; 10 bases align to TRBD1. The CDR3 runs to 14 residues. Trimming cost V 6 bases and J 5 bases; bases outside gene matches: 6. Germline lookup yields CDR1 LGHNT and CDR2 FRNRAP. The CDR3, as DNA: TGTGCTAGTGGCAGAGGGACAGGGGCGACTGAAGCTTTCTTT. It specifies CASGRGTGATEAFF.

The chain combines TRBV5-5 with TRBJ2-7; D assignment may be TRBD1 or TRBD2 (5 bases each). V lost 0 bases, J lost 2 bases, and 18 bases lay in between. The CDR3 covers 17 residues. CDR1 and CDR2 from the germline V gene are SGHKS and YYEKEE (reference sequence). The CDR3 loop reads CASSLAFLGTATYEQYF. CDR3 DNA sequence: TGTGCCAGCAGCTTGGCATTCCTCGGGACGGCCACCTACGAGCAGTACTTC.

The chain employs TRBV5-4 and TRBJ2-7, with 9 bases matching TRBD2. Trimming removed 0 bases from V and 3 bases from J; junction bases left unmatched: 1. Germline V CDR1 and CDR2: SGHNT, YYREEE (reference sequence). CDR3 length: 14 amino acids. The CDR3 nucleotides are TGTGCCAGCAGCTTGGGCGGGGGGGGCTACGAGCAGTACTTC. Translating gives CASSLGGGGYEQYF.

In the case of this clone: The same CDR3 arises from other DNA sequences in this sample as well. The rearrangement uses TRBV28 and TRBJ2-7, with TRBD2 identical over 7 bases. V gave up 2 bases and J gave up 4 bases; unmatched junction bases: 5. CDR1 MDHEN and CDR2 SYDVKM come from the germline V gene. The CDR3 is made up of 14 amino acids. CDR3: CASSLAGEFYEQYF. CDR3 in DNA: TGTGCCAGCAGTTTAGCGGGGGAATTTTACGAGCAGTACTTC.

The rearrangement uses TRBV4-3 and TRBJ2-7; maybe TRBD1 (5 bases). The CDR3 runs to 14 residues. CDR1 is LGHNA and CDR2 is YSLEER in the germline V gene. V lost 3 bases and J 2 bases, leaving 11 bases between the germline ends. CDR3 loop: CASSQNSGPYEQYF. The DNA of the CDR3 is TGCGCCAGCAGCCAGAATTCAGGGCCCTACGAGCAGTACTTC.

This chain connects TRBV7-9 to TRBJ1-3; perhaps TRBD1 as D (5 bases). The CDR3 contains 15 residues. Trimming pared 5 bases from V and 1 base from J, leaving 12 bases between. Germline CDR1 and CDR2: SEHNR and FQNEAQ (reference sequence). The CDR3, as DNA: TGTGCCAGCAGCCGGGGGTTGGGATCTGGAAACACCATATATTTT. It codes for CASSRGLGSGNTIYF.

This clone showed up just once. This sequence joins TRBV5-6 and TRBJ1-5; D may be TRBD1 (6 bases). The germline V gene encodes CDR1 SGHDT and CDR2 YYEEEE. V lost 3 bases, J lost 3 bases, and 16 bases lay in between. The CDR3 totals 16 residues. CDR3 nucleotide sequence: TGTGCCAGCAGCTCAGGACAGCTTGCGCTCAATCAGCCCCAGCATTTT. Translation gives CASSSGQLALNQPQHF.

The genes are TRBV10-2 and TRBJ2-3, with 11 positions matching TRBD2. This CDR3 is built from 14 residues. CDR1 WSHSY and CDR2 SAAADI come from the germline V gene. With 7 bases clipped from V and 5 bases from J, the junction kept 5 bases outside the gene matches. This CDR3 is CASTLAGGEDTQYF. The CDR3 bases are TGCGCCAGCACCCTAGCGGGAGGTGAAGATACGCAGTATTTT.

This rearrangement joins TRBV9 to TRBJ2-5; a weak D match, TRBD1 (6 bases). The CDR3 length is 13 residues. Per germline, CDR1 SGDLS and CDR2 YYNGEE. V shed 2 bases and J shed 5 bases, with 10 bases lying between them. The CDR3 loop reads CASSVRQGETQYF. The CDR3 bases are TGTGCCAGCAGCGTGAGGCAGGGGGAGACCCAGTACTTC.

The rearrangement links TRBV2 to TRBJ2-5, with TRBD2 identical over 11 bases. Unmatched junction bases numbered 7, after V lost 5 bases and J lost 8 bases. CDR1 and CDR2 from the germline V gene are SNHLY and FYNNEI. The CDR3 runs 14 residues. This chain's CDR3 is CASSPTSGVETQYF. CDR3 in DNA: TGTGCCAGCAGTCCGACTAGCGGGGTGGAAACCCAGTACTTC.

The chain links TRBV7-8 to TRBJ1-5; TRBD1 matches at 9 bases. From germline, CDR1 is SGHVS and CDR2 FQNEAQ. The CDR3 runs to 16 residues. Trimming cost V 2 bases and J 3 bases; bases outside gene matches: 5. DNA for the CDR3: TGTGCCAGCAGCTTATGGGACAGGGAGATCAATCAGCCCCAGCATTTT. Protein product: CASSLWDREINQPQHF.

This sequence joins TRBV10-3 and TRBJ2-3; either TRBD1 or TRBD2 may fit D (5 bases each). The ends were cut back, 6 bases at V and 2 bases at J, with 21 bases in the middle. The CDR3 has 17 amino acids. Germline V CDR1 and CDR2: ENHRY, SYGVKD. CDR3 sequence: CAIRGTLGKGFTDTQYF. The CDR3 region has the DNA TGTGCCATCAGGGGGACCCTAGGAAAAGGGTTCACAGATACGCAGTATTTT.

This clone has only one observation. The rearrangement uses TRBV7-3 and TRBJ2-1; D unresolved. V lost 0 bases and J lost 14, with 14 bases in between. The CDR3 runs 13 residues. In germline, CDR1 is SGHTA, CDR2 FQGTGA. The CDR3 DNA sequence: TGTGCCAGCAGCTTAACGATCGGCGCGGCGGAGTTCTTC. Its protein is CASSLTIGAAEFF.

The gene calls are TRBV19 and TRBJ1-1, with no clear D. Germline assignment: CDR1 LNHDA and CDR2 SQIVND (reference sequence). The CDR3 spans 16 residues. Trimming stripped 0 bases from V and 1 base from J, with 12 bases between. The CDR3 reads CASSIDLEAWNTEAFF. The CDR3 DNA reads as TGTGCCAGTAGTATAGATCTGGAGGCCTGGAACACTGAAGCTTTCTTT.

The chain recombines TRBV5-4 with TRBJ2-7, with 9 bases that match TRBD1. The germline gives CDR1 SGHNT, CDR2 YYREEE (reference sequence). V trimming: 2 bases; J trimming: 2 bases; junction bases outside the gene matches: 2. The length of the CDR3 is 14 residues. CDR3 protein: CASSLDRGTYEQYF. Written as DNA, the CDR3 is TGTGCCAGCAGCTTAGACAGGGGGACCTACGAGCAGTACTTC.

This chain uses TRBV11-3 with TRBJ2-1; a possible D gene is TRBD1 (7 bases). The germline V and J ends were trimmed by 3 bases and 2 bases, with 14 bases remaining between them. The germline CDR1 and CDR2 sequences are SGHNT and YENEEA. CDR3 length: 16 amino acids. CDR3 DNA: TGTGCCAGCAGCTTGGGGGGCAGGGGGACCTACAATGAGCAGTTCTTC. It yields the protein CASSLGGRGTYNEQFF.

This chain joins TRBV7-2 and TRBJ1-4; D gene ambiguous. The CDR3 runs 16 residues. CDR1 and CDR2 (germline): SGHTA, FQGNSA. V shed 3 bases and J shed 0 bases, with 11 bases lying between them. DNA for the CDR3: TGTGCCAGCAGCTTGGGTCTCGGGGCAACTAATGAAAAACTGTTTTTT. This encodes CASSLGLGATNEKLFF.